Shown below are 21 T cell receptor beta chains from a single sample sequenced in a study of blood T cell repertoires in COVID-19 (dated by TCRdb to 2020 to 2022). Receptor libraries were prepared by the immunoSEQ multiplex PCR assay. Here the immuneACCESS table is served through TCRdb, limited to in-frame sequences with V and J called. Missing clones are a known gap in these copies; in checked studies unresolved V genes cover under half, and the rest lacks a known reason. Across this sample there are tens of thousands of clones, with approximately 84% seen only once. 16% of the sample is in the top ten clones. Sample: peripheral blood. The receptors originated from an older woman with acute or convalescent COVID-19.

The count of this clone is one. Its ends do not fully match the called genes, so a read error is possible. This rearrangement joins TRBV3-1 (or the pseudogene TRBV3-2) to TRBJ1-3, with 9 bases lining up with TRBD1. The CDR3 sequence is 16 residues long. CDR1 and CDR2 from the germline V gene are LGHDT and YNNKEL (reference sequence). This chain's CDR3 is CASSPLGGQGGSTIYF. The CDR3 coding sequence is TGTGCCAGCAGCCCACTTGGGGGACAGGGAGGAAGCACCATATATTTT.

This chain links TRBV19 with TRBJ2-2, with 10 bases identical to TRBD1. V shed 7 bases and J 3 bases; nucleotides not matched to a gene: 5. This CDR3 has 15 amino acids. The germline V gene encodes CDR1 LNHDA and CDR2 SQIVND (reference sequence). As DNA, the CDR3 is TGTGCCAGTATGCGGACAGGGGGGTACACCGGGGAGCTGTTTTTT. Its protein product is CASMRTGGYTGELFF.

The chain uses TRBV3-1 (or the pseudogene TRBV3-2) and TRBJ1-5; D possibly corresponds to TRBD1 (5 bases). Per germline, CDR1 LGHDT and CDR2 YNNKEL (reference sequence). The CDR3 totals 14 residues. The V gene lost 0 bases and the J gene lost 4 bases, with 7 bases spanning the gap. This CDR3 reads CASSQETDNQPQHF. Here the CDR3 DNA reads TGTGCCAGCAGCCAAGAGACAGATAATCAGCCCCAGCATTTT.

V and J are TRBV24-1 and TRBJ2-1, with a possible D match to TRBD2 (5 bases). The CDR3 contains 13 residues. CDR1 and CDR2 from the germline V gene are KGHDR and SFDVKD. Trimming left V 1 base short and J 10 bases short, with 10 bases between. The CDR3 here is CATSDFRGLEQFF. CDR3 sequence (DNA): TGTGCCACCAGTGATTTTCGTGGACTGGAGCAGTTCTTC.

The count of this clone is one. The V call is TRBV25-1, the J call TRBJ1-6, with D perhaps matching TRBD1 (6 bases). Trimming pared 5 bases from V and 9 bases from J, leaving 17 bases between. CDR3 length: 15 amino acids. Germline CDR1 reads MGHDK; CDR2 reads SYGVNS. CDR3 DNA sequence: TGTGCCAGCAGTAGACATCAGGGGAGTGGTTCACCCCTCCACTTT. Residues: CASSRHQGSGSPLHF.

The V gene is TRBV7-2, the J gene TRBJ1-5, with D uncertain. Between the trimmed V and J ends, which lost 3 bases and 0 bases, there was a span of 9 bases. Per the germline V gene, CDR1 is SGHTA and CDR2 is FQGNSA. This CDR3 has 15 amino acids. This CDR3 reads CASSFADYSNQPQHF. The DNA for the CDR3 is TGTGCCAGCAGCTTCGCAGACTATAGCAATCAGCCCCAGCATTTT.

This rearrangement joins TRBV10-1 to TRBJ2-1; 7 nucleotides match TRBD2. The germline CDR1 and CDR2 sequences are WNHNN and SYGVQD (reference sequence). CDR3 length equals 13 residues. Trimming removed 4 bases from V and 7 bases from J; junction bases left unmatched: 4. CDR3 region: CASSGGTINEQFF. The CDR3 DNA sequence: TGCGCCAGCAGTGGAGGGACTATTAATGAGCAGTTCTTC.

The CDR3 DNA is TGTGCCAGTAGTTTTGGGACAGGGGGTGAAAAACTGTTTTTT. Protein: CASSFGTGGEKLFF. This rearrangement joins TRBV19 to TRBJ1-4; 11 bases line up with TRBD1. Germline assignment: CDR1 LNHDA and CDR2 SQIVND (reference sequence). Germline trimming cut 5 bases from V and 7 bases from J; bases unmatched to any gene: 3. The CDR3 has 14 amino acids.

The rearrangement uses TRBV27 and TRBJ1-6, with D unclear. Looked up from germline, CDR1 is MNHEY and CDR2 is SMNVEV (reference sequence). With 5 bases removed from V and 1 base from J, the gap between germline ends came to 3 bases. This CDR3 has 13 residues. The CDR3 region is CASSRSYNSPLHF. The CDR3 bases are TGTGCCAGCAGTCGTTCCTATAATTCACCCCTCCACTTT.

This clone turned up a few times. Other DNA sequences within the sample encode an identical CDR3. This chain joins TRBV12-3 or TRBV12-4 and TRBJ2-1; TRBD2 matches 7 bases. V shed 6 bases and J 10 bases; nucleotides not matched to a gene: 9. This CDR3 is 13 amino acids long. The CDR3 reads CASSSRGGSEQFF. The CDR3 nucleotides are TGTGCCAGCAGCTCCCGGGGAGGGTCGGAGCAGTTCTTC.

In this sample, this clone turned up a few times. The chain recombines TRBV4-1 with TRBJ1-2, with D perhaps TRBD1 (5 bases). V was cut by 0 bases and J by 6 bases, with 17 bases left in between. Germline V gene sequence: CDR1 MGHRA, CDR2 YSYEKL. The CDR3 runs to 16 residues. CDR3 region: CASSQEGALGRDGYTF. The CDR3 coding sequence is TGCGCCAGCAGCCAAGAAGGGGCCCTCGGGAGGGATGGCTACACCTTC.

The chain recombines TRBV6-5 with TRBJ1-5; D gene uncertain. This CDR3 comprises 15 residues. Trimming pared 11 bases from V and 6 bases from J, leaving 23 bases between. From germline, CDR1 is MNHEY and CDR2 SVGAGI. The CDR3 loop is CAAAGNLDPGQPQHF. CDR3 nucleotide sequence: TGTGCCGCCGCGGGCAACCTCGATCCAGGTCAGCCCCAGCATTTT.

The chain joins TRBV11-2 to TRBJ2-3; TRBD2 is a possible D gene (5 bases). The CDR3 is 15 residues long. V was clipped by 2 bases and J by 1 base, with 10 bases between them. CDR1 and CDR2 from the germline V gene are SGHAT and FQNNGV. This CDR3 reads CASSLRGGRTDTQYF. The DNA for the CDR3 is TGTGCCAGCAGCTTACGAGGCGGGCGCACAGATACGCAGTATTTT.

This chain joins TRBV5-1 and TRBJ1-2; 8 nucleotides align to TRBD1. CDR3 length: 12 amino acids. Trimming removed 4 bases from V and 4 bases from J; junction bases left unmatched: 0. From germline, CDR1 is SGHRS and CDR2 YFSETQ. CDR3 nucleotides: TGCGCCAGCAGCGGACAGGGCTATGGCTACACCTTC. Translating it yields CASSGQGYGYTF.

The DNA for the CDR3 is TGTGCCTCAAAACCGGGGACAGGGGCTGAAAAACTGTTTTTT. As protein: CASKPGTGAEKLFF. This chain uses TRBV30 with TRBJ1-4; 10 positions agree with TRBD1. The CDR3 covers 14 residues. From germline, CDR1 is GTSNPN and CDR2 SVGIG (reference sequence). J lost 7 bases, V lost 7 bases, and 9 bases had no gene match.

The gene calls are TRBV27 and TRBJ1-2, with 8 bases identical to TRBD1. The length of the CDR3 is 14 residues. The germline V gene has CDR1 MNHEY and CDR2 SMNVEV (reference sequence). J gave up 4 bases and V 5 bases, and 6 bases lay outside the gene matches. CDR3: CASSPQGAFYGYTF. The CDR3 region has the DNA TGTGCCAGCAGTCCCCAGGGGGCCTTCTATGGCTACACCTTC.

This clone was observed a single time. The J gene is TRBJ2-3, the V gene TRBV6-2 or TRBV6-3; 10 nucleotides align to TRBD1. The CDR3 totals 15 residues. V lost 5 bases and J lost 4; bases outside the gene matches: 6. The germline V gene has CDR1 MNHEY and CDR2 SVGEGT. This CDR3 reads CASSPDRGLSDTQYF. The CDR3 region has the DNA TGTGCCAGCAGTCCCGACAGGGGGCTATCAGATACGCAGTATTTT.

Here the CDR3 DNA reads TGTGCCAGCAGCGCTACCACAGGGTGGAGCAATCAGCCCCAGCATTTT. This translates into CASSATTGWSNQPQHF. V usage is TRBV5-8 and J usage is TRBJ1-5, with a weak D call TRBD1 (6 bases). The V end lost 4 bases, the J end lost 1 base, and 15 bases lay between the germline ends. The CDR3 totals 16 residues. The germline V gene has CDR1 SGHTS and CDR2 YDEGEE.

The chain is built from TRBV3-1 (or the pseudogene TRBV3-2) and TRBJ2-7; 7 nucleotides agree with TRBD2. The CDR3 totals 15 residues. The V segment lost 2 bases and the J segment 6 bases; nucleotides outside the gene matches: 10. Germline lookup yields CDR1 LGHDT and CDR2 YNNKEL (reference sequence). CDR3 sequence (DNA): TGTGCCAGCAGCCAATCGGGGGGAGGATTTTTCGAGCAGTACTTC. Translated: CASSQSGGGFFEQYF.

The rearrangement links TRBV27 to TRBJ1-1; D is ambiguous. Germline assignment: CDR1 MNHEY and CDR2 SMNVEV (reference sequence). The CDR3 totals 14 residues. Trimming removed 1 base from V and 1 base from J, with 7 bases in between. CDR3 sequence: CASSLWSGNTEAFF. CDR3 in DNA: TGTGCCAGCAGTTTATGGTCGGGGAACACTGAAGCTTTCTTT.

The chain has TRBV5-1 and TRBJ1-5, with D possibly matching TRBD1 (5 bases). V was cut by 2 bases and J by 3 bases, with 9 bases left in between. CDR1 and CDR2 from the germline V gene are SGHRS and YFSETQ. This CDR3 region has 14 residues. The CDR3 nucleotides read TGCGCCAGCAGCTTCGGAGGGGACAATCAGCCCCAGCATTTT. This sequence encodes CASSFGGDNQPQHF.